This T cell receptor (beta chain) was obtained from a study of blood T cell repertoires in COVID-19. Study-wide context: COVID-19 samples collected from the United States, Italy and Spain covered acute and convalescent phases. PBMCs, B-cell-depleted T cells, or T cells provided the cDNA or gDNA that made up the material.

V was shortened by 0 bases and J by 7 bases, with 17 bases between the two germline ends. Per the germline V gene, CDR1 is SGHKS and CDR2 is YYEKEE (reference sequence). This CDR3 contains 16 residues. Measured with immunoSEQ multiplex PCR; TCRdb has only the in-frame clones, and not every one. The data show 200,000 to 250,000 clones, about 90% seen once. Participants were aged about 18 to 95 years, lived in over 20 US areas, and enrolled virtually. The receptor's source is a woman aged 30 to 39 who had been exposed to COVID-19. This chain joins TRBV5-5 and TRBJ2-1, with D tentatively TRBD2 (5 bases). Sequencing was done on a sample of PBMCs or T cells enriched from blood (not recorded which). DNA of the CDR3: TGTGCCAGCAGCTTGGATGGATCCATAACGGGAAATGAGCAGTTCTTC. Protein product: CASSLDGSITGNEQFF.